The 29 T cell receptor beta chains reported below all come from one sample, sequenced in a study of technical replicates of blood from several donors (dated by TCRdb to about 2017). The receptor library was made with the immunoSEQ multiplex PCR assay. The clones in this table, taken by TCRdb from immuneACCESS, are in-frame only. Not every clone is retained; where verified, under half of the shortfall comes from an unresolved V gene, and the cause of the rest is unknown. For this sample the table gives about 64,000 clones, of which around nine tenths were detected only once. The leading ten clones occupy approximately 5% of the sample. What was sequenced was PBMCs. All receptors come from a human donor in good health. Some clones in this sample may be carry-over from other donors' samples.

The chain uses TRBV9 and TRBJ2-7, with a tentative D call TRBD2 (5 bases). V was trimmed by 5 bases and J by 2 bases, leaving 14 bases between them. Germline values: CDR1 SGDLS, CDR2 YYNGEE. The CDR3 extends over 14 amino acids. The CDR3 bases are TGTGCCAGCAGTACCTCCTATAGCGCCTACGAGCAGTACTTC. This gives the protein CASSTSYSAYEQYF. The variable domain in full, with the rest retrieved from reference TRBV9 and TRBJ2-7, is DSGVTQTPKHLITATGQRVTLRCSPRSGDLSVYWYQQSLDQGLQFLIQYYNGEERAKGNILERFSAQQFPDLHSELNLSSLELGDSALYFCASSTSYSAYEQYFGPGTRLTVT.

The chain is built from TRBV4-3 and TRBJ2-3, with 8 bases aligning to TRBD2. CDR3 length equals 17 residues. V gave up 0 bases and J gave up 5 bases; unmatched junction bases: 10. Per germline, CDR1 LGHNA and CDR2 YSLEER. CDR3 sequence: CASSQELRGGRGDTQYF. As DNA, the CDR3 is TGCGCCAGCAGCCAAGAACTACGGGGGGGCCGAGGAGATACGCAGTATTTT.

The gene calls are TRBV9 and TRBJ2-6; no firm D call. This CDR3 has 15 amino acids. Germline V lookup: CDR1 SGDLS, CDR2 YYNGEE. Trimming cost V 0 bases and J 4 bases, with 8 bases left between them. The CDR3 coding sequence is TGTGCCAGCAGCGTAGTGGGCCCCGGGGCCAACGTCCTGACTTTC. Translating gives CASSVVGPGANVLTF.

The chain carries TRBV27 and TRBJ1-6; 9 bases line up with TRBD1. With V trimmed by 6 bases and J by 4 bases, 4 bases remained unmatched. The length of the CDR3 is 15 residues. Germline loops: CDR1 MNHEY, CDR2 SMNVEV (reference sequence). The CDR3 DNA sequence: TGTGCCAGCAGCCGACAGGGGGTTTATAATTCACCCCTCCACTTT. Protein sequence: CASSRQGVYNSPLHF.

This chain connects TRBV5-4 to TRBJ2-5; D perhaps matches TRBD1 (5 bases). Germline V gene sequence: CDR1 SGHNT, CDR2 YYREEE (reference sequence). With 3 bases removed from V and 9 bases from J, the gap between germline ends came to 18 bases. The CDR3 is 14 amino acids. The CDR3 spells CASSSTGGSTAQYF. CDR3 coding DNA: TGTGCCAGCAGCTCCACAGGCGGTAGTACGGCCCAGTACTTC.

This clone occurred a few times. The chain carries TRBV2 and TRBJ1-1; a weak D match, TRBD1 (6 bases). The CDR3 extends over 13 amino acids. In germline, CDR1 is SNHLY, CDR2 FYNNEI. The V and J ends lost 6 bases and 0 bases respectively, with 8 bases between them. In DNA form, the CDR3 reads TGTGCCAGCAGCAGGACAGTGAACACTGAAGCTTTCTTT. The encoded protein is CASSRTVNTEAFF.

The rearrangement joins TRBV6-1 to TRBJ2-3; the D gene is possibly TRBD2 (5 bases). The CDR3 has 13 amino acids. Germline loops: CDR1 MNHNS, CDR2 SASEGT. The CDR3 DNA is TGTGCGGGGAGAGCGGACGACACAGATACGCAGTATTTT. This gives the protein CAGRADDTDTQYF.

As DNA, the CDR3 is TGCGCCAGCAGCTTGTTAGCGACTAGCGGACCCAATGAGCAGTTCTTC. It codes for CASSLLATSGPNEQFF. V usage is TRBV5-1 and J usage is TRBJ2-1; 9 bases are shared with TRBD2. This CDR3 is 16 amino acids long. V was clipped by 1 base and J by 6 bases; unmatched bases: 8. Germline V lookup: CDR1 SGHRS, CDR2 YFSETQ.

This clone showed up just a few times. The chain carries TRBV30 and TRBJ1-4; D call uncertain. Germline CDR1 GTSNPN, CDR2 SVGIG (reference sequence). The CDR3 consists of 13 residues. Trimming removed 3 bases at V and 7 bases at J, with 12 bases between. For the CDR3, the DNA is TGTGCCTGGAGAGGTGGGAGGTTTGAAAAACTGTTTTTT. As protein: CAWRGGRFEKLFF.

The genes are TRBV18 and TRBJ2-5; 9 bases fit TRBD2. Germline values: CDR1 KGHSH, CDR2 LQKENI. The V and J ends lost 4 bases and 6 bases, in that order; junction bases with no gene match: 3. The CDR3 has 13 residues. The DNA of the CDR3 is TGTGCCAGCTCACGGACTAGCGATCAGACCCAGTACTTC. It codes for CASSRTSDQTQYF.

This sequence joins TRBV28 and TRBJ1-5, with 7 bases identical to TRBD1. J was trimmed by 6 bases and V by 6 bases; bases with no gene match: 14. The CDR3 spans 16 residues. The germline CDR1 and CDR2 sequences are MDHEN and SYDVKM. This chain's CDR3 is CASRNRGYRELQPQHF. CDR3 nucleotide sequence: TGTGCCAGCAGAAACAGGGGATACCGAGAACTTCAGCCCCAGCATTTT. Using reference TRBV28 and TRBJ1-5 for the parts outside the CDR3, the full variable domain is DVKVTQSSRYLVKRTGEKVFLECVQDMDHENMFWYRQDPGLGLRLIYFSYDVKMKEKGDIPEGYSVSREKKERFSLILESASTNQTSMYLCASRNRGYRELQPQHFGDGTRLSIL.

The V gene is TRBV4-3, the J gene TRBJ2-5; D perhaps matches TRBD1 (5 bases). Germline V gives CDR1 LGHNA, CDR2 YSLEER. The CDR3 sequence is 16 residues long. V gave up 1 base and J gave up 3 bases, with 15 bases separating them. The DNA for the CDR3 is TGCGCCAGCAGCCAAGGGGGCGACCTCCGCAAAGAGACCCAGTACTTC. Its protein product is CASSQGGDLRKETQYF.

The chain recombines TRBV5-6 with TRBJ2-1, with 12 nucleotides matching TRBD2. The germline CDR1 and CDR2 sequences are SGHDT and YYEEEE. The CDR3 sequence is 18 residues long. The V segment lost 4 bases and the J segment 8 bases; nucleotides outside the gene matches: 16. The CDR3 nucleotides read TGTGCCAGCAGCCTGGCCCCCCGACTAGCGGGAGATCTAGATGAGCAGTTCTTC. It is translated as CASSLAPRLAGDLDEQFF.

This clone was observed a handful of times. The chain has TRBV7-2 and TRBJ1-2; no clear D gene. The CDR3 consists of 15 residues. The germline V gene has CDR1 SGHTA and CDR2 FQGNSA. The V and J ends lost 0 bases and 4 bases respectively, with 12 bases between them. The CDR3 DNA reads as TGTGCCAGCAGCTTAGCCGTGGAGCTCCCCTATGGCTACACCTTC. Encoded protein: CASSLAVELPYGYTF.

The CDR3 is CASSPKDYGYYEQYF. CDR3 in DNA: TGTGCCAGCAGCCCTAAAGACTACGGGTACTACGAGCAGTACTTC. The chain uses TRBV7-2 and TRBJ2-7, with D possibly matching TRBD2 (5 bases). Germline V gene data show CDR1 as SGHTA and CDR2 as FQGNSA. Deletions cut 5 bases from V and 3 bases from J, with 17 bases between. This CDR3 is 15 amino acids long. The entire variable domain, with the rest obtained from reference TRBV7-2 and TRBJ2-7, is as follows: GAGVSQSPSNKVTEKGKDVELRCDPISGHTALYWYRQSLGQGLEFLIYFQGNSAPDKSGLPSDRFSAERTGGSVSTLTIQRTQQEDSAVYLCASSPKDYGYYEQYFGPGTRLTVT.

J is TRBJ1-2 and V is TRBV6-1; TRBD1 agrees at 9 bases. There are 14 residues in the CDR3. The germline gives CDR1 MNHNS, CDR2 SASEGT. V dropped 0 bases and J dropped 7; count of bases not matched to a gene: 3. The CDR3 sequence: CASSEAWDRAGYTF. The CDR3 DNA reads TGTGCCAGCAGTGAAGCTTGGGACAGGGCTGGCTACACCTTC.

The chain is built from TRBV6-6 and TRBJ1-6; 11 bases line up with TRBD1. Per germline, CDR1 MNHNY and CDR2 SVGAGI (reference sequence). The CDR3 covers 14 residues. The V and J ends lost 4 bases and 9 bases, in that order; junction bases with no gene match: 2. The CDR3 DNA is TGTGCCAGCAGTTCGGGACAGGGGGTTTCACCCCTCCACTTT. Protein sequence: CASSSGQGVSPLHF.

The chain couples TRBV5-1 to TRBJ1-1; a possible D gene is TRBD1 (5 bases). V dropped 0 bases and J dropped 6 bases, with 21 bases sitting between them. The CDR3 consists of 17 residues. The germline V gene encodes CDR1 SGHRS and CDR2 YFSETQ. The CDR3 loop is CASSLVLTGGAQSEAFF. Written as DNA, the CDR3 is TGCGCCAGCAGCTTGGTCCTTACTGGTGGGGCTCAGTCTGAAGCTTTCTTT.

V and J are TRBV29-1 and TRBJ2-7; TRBD1 might be the D (5 bases). The CDR3 sequence is 12 residues long. The germline V and J ends were trimmed by 4 bases and 0 bases, with 7 bases remaining between them. Germline V lookup: CDR1 SQVTM, CDR2 ANQGSEA. For the CDR3, the DNA is TGCAGCGTTGGACAGTTCTCCTACGAGCAGTACTTC. It yields the protein CSVGQFSYEQYF.

This clone has a handful of counts. The rearrangement uses TRBV10-3 and TRBJ2-2; 13 positions match TRBD2. V shed 5 bases, J shed 7 bases, and the junction held 7 bases outside the gene matches. The CDR3 covers 16 residues. The germline V gene encodes CDR1 ENHRY and CDR2 SYGVKD. The CDR3 sequence: CAISSGTSGTSGELFF. For the CDR3, the DNA is TGTGCCATCAGTTCCGGGACTAGCGGGACGAGCGGGGAGCTGTTTTTT.

Only a few counts were recorded for this clone. This chain links TRBV4-3 with TRBJ1-1; no firm D call. The germline V gene has CDR1 LGHNA and CDR2 YSLEER. The V gene lost 4 bases and the J gene lost 3 bases, with 9 bases spanning the gap. CDR3 length: 13 residues. The CDR3 loop reads CASSPARDTEAFF. CDR3 DNA: TGCGCCAGCAGCCCCGCGCGGGACACTGAAGCTTTCTTT.

V gene TRBV19 combines with J gene TRBJ2-3, with D possibly TRBD2 on 6 matching bases. The germline V gene has CDR1 LNHDA and CDR2 SQIVND (reference sequence). This CDR3 has 13 residues. V was cut by 4 bases and J by 4 bases, with 9 bases left in between. The CDR3 nucleotides read TGTGCCAGTAGTAGGGGGGTAGCAGATACGCAGTATTTT. This encodes CASSRGVADTQYF.

The chain links TRBV4-3 to TRBJ2-1, with D possibly matching TRBD2 (6 bases). Trimming removed 0 bases from V and 1 base from J, with 19 bases in between. There are 19 residues in the CDR3. The V gene's germline CDR1 is LGHNA and CDR2 YSLEER. CDR3 sequence: CASSQDFRTTSQSYNEQFF. CDR3 sequence (DNA): TGCGCCAGCAGCCAAGATTTCCGTACGACTAGTCAGTCCTACAATGAGCAGTTCTTC.

This chain joins TRBV2 and TRBJ2-3, with a tentative D call TRBD1 (6 bases). Deletions cut 6 bases from V and 2 bases from J, with 15 bases between. Germline CDR1 reads SNHLY; CDR2 reads FYNNEI. The CDR3 has 15 residues. CDR3 coding DNA: TGTGCCAGCAGCCGGGACACCTTCCCCACAGATACGCAGTATTTT. The encoded protein is CASSRDTFPTDTQYF. Looking up the rest from reference TRBV2 and TRBJ2-3 gives the full variable domain: EPEVTQTPSHQVTQMGQEVILRCVPISNHLYFYWYRQILGQKVEFLVSFYNNEISEKSEIFDDQFSVERPDGSNFTLKIRSTKLEDSAMYFCASSRDTFPTDTQYFGPGTRLTVL.

This sequence joins TRBV28 and TRBJ1-2; D is perhaps TRBD1 (5 bases). CDR1 is MDHEN, CDR2 SYDVKM, per germline. The CDR3 consists of 14 residues. V gave up 5 bases and J gave up 3 bases, with 13 bases separating them. The CDR3 bases are TGTGCCAGCAGTCCGTCGGGGGGGGACTATGGCTACACCTTC. As protein: CASSPSGGDYGYTF.

This clone was seen a single time. The chain combines TRBV25-1 with TRBJ2-5; TRBD1 agrees at 9 bases. The CDR3 consists of 12 residues. Germline V gene sequence: CDR1 MGHDK, CDR2 SYGVNS. V dropped 6 bases and J dropped 9; count of bases not matched to a gene: 5. The CDR3 sequence: CASSGTGLAQYF. DNA for the CDR3: TGTGCCAGCAGCGGGACAGGGCTTGCCCAGTACTTC.

This clone was observed once. The chain joins TRBV6-1 to TRBJ1-2; TRBD1 might be the D (6 bases). The CDR3 runs 15 residues. CDR1 and CDR2 from the germline V gene are MNHNS and SASEGT. V was clipped by 2 bases and J by 2 bases, with 12 bases between them. This CDR3 is CASSESRGRNYGYTF. DNA of the CDR3: TGTGCCAGCAGTGAAAGCAGGGGCCGCAACTATGGCTACACCTTC.

V usage is TRBV6-1 and J usage is TRBJ2-3; 8 bases are shared with TRBD2. Trimming cost V 2 bases and J 4 bases; bases outside gene matches: 8. CDR1 and CDR2 (germline): MNHNS, SASEGT. The CDR3 spans 16 residues. CDR3 residues: CASSEPGSGSADTQYF. DNA for the CDR3: TGTGCCAGCAGTGAACCGGGCAGCGGGAGTGCAGATACGCAGTATTTT.

This chain joins TRBV5-4 and TRBJ2-2; unclear D gene. The germline V and J ends were trimmed by 2 bases and 3 bases, with 5 bases remaining between them. Germline CDR1 reads SGHNT; CDR2 reads YYREEE (reference sequence). The CDR3 runs to 13 residues. CDR3 sequence: CASSFHHTGELFF. The DNA for the CDR3 is TGTGCCAGCAGCTTCCATCACACCGGGGAGCTGTTTTTT.